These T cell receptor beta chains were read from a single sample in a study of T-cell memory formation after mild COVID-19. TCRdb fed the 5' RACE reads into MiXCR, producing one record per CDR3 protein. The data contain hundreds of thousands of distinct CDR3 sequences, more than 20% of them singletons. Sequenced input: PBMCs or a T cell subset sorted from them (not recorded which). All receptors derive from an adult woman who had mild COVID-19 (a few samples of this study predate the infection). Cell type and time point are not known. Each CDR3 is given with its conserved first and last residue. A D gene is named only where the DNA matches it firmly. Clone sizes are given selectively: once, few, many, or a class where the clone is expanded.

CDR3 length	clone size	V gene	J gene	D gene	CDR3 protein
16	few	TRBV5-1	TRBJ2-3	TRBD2	CASSPELAGGTDTQYF
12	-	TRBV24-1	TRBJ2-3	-	CATSDAVGTQYF
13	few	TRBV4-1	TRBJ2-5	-	CASSQEEGRDQYF
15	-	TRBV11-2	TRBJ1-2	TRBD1	CASSLSLTGTYGYTF
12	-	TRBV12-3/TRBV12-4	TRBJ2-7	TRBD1	CASRLTGDEQYF
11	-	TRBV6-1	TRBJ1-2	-	CASTATYGYTF
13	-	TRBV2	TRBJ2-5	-	CASTVLAGETQYF
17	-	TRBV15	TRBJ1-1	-	CATSRVRGRGMNTEAFF
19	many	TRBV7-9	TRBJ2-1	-	CASSLRRQGASGLRNEQFF
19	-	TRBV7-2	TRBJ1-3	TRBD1	CASSSTYWAGGYSGNTIYF
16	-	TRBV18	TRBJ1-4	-	CASSPRKGATNEKLFF
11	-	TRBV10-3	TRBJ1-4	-	CAIKVVEKLFF
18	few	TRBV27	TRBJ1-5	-	CASSNTAGSAIVNQPQHF
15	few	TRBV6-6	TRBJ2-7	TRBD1	CASSYPGQGAYEQYF
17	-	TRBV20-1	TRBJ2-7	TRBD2	CSARDLLGGRASYEQYF
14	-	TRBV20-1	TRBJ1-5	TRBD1	CSASRGQLNQPQHF
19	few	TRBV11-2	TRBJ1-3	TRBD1	CASSLYGTGLLDSGNTIYF
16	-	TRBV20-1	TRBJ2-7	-	CSARPPLQEGVYEQYF
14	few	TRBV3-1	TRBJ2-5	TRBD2	CASSQDREEETQYF
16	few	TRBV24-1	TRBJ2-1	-	CATSDLGTESYNEQFF
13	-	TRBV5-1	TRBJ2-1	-	CASSLMSGDEQFF
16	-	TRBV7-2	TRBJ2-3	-	CASSLGGSTGTDTQYF
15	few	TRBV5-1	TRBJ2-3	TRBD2	CASSLQRGGTDTQYF
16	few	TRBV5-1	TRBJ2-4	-	CASSLFRAGPKNIQYF
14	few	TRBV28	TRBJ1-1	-	CASSFVGEKTEAFF
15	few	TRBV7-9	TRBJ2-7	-	CASSYSGDMPYEQYF
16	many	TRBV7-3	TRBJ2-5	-	CASSLSGPTDQETQYF
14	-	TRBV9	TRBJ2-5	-	CASSALGGVETQYF
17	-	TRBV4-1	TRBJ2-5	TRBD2	CASSQTSGGAGQETQYF
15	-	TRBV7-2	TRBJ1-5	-	CASSLVASPNQPQHF
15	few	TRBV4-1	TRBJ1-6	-	CASSQLDYLNSPLHF
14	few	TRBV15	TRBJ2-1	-	CATSLAGVNNEQFF
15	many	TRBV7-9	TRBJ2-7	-	CASSLVTGRGNEQYF
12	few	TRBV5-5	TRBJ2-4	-	CASSLASNIQYF
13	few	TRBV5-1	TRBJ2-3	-	CASSLERADTQYF
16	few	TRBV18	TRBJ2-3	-	CASSPQTGFATDTQYF
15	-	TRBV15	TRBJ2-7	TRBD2	CATSRGGLAPYEQYF